Presented here are 11 T cell receptor beta chains from one specimen sequenced in a study of tumor-infiltrating lymphocytes in localized non-small cell lung cancer. This table comes from immunoSEQ multiplex PCR, and its TCRdb copy is limited to in-frame clones, with some not included. The sample has 9,000 to 15,000 clones, just over 65% seen once. Sequencing was done on a sample of uninvolved lung tissue not adjacent to the tumor. These receptors were collected from a human donor with non-small cell lung cancer.

J is TRBJ2-5 and V is TRBV21-1; the table's D call, TRBD1, was not checked against the DNA. TRBV21-1 is described as a pseudogene. This CDR3 comprises 14 residues. The CDR3 DNA is TGTGCCAGCAGCAAAGGGACAGCAAAAGAGACCCAGTACTTC. It yields the protein CASSKGTAKETQYF.

This clone was observed a few times. This chain uses TRBV7-7 with TRBJ2-7; 7 bases agree with TRBD1. Per germline, CDR1 SSHAT and CDR2 FNYEAQ (reference sequence). The CDR3 is 15 residues long. V lost 5 bases to trimming and J lost 2 bases; unmatched junction nucleotides: 9. CDR3 DNA: TGTGCCAGCAGCCCCGGACAGGCAAATACCTACGAGCAGTACTTC. Translating gives CASSPGQANTYEQYF.

The chain joins TRBV29-1 to TRBJ1-2; 10 bases match TRBD1. This CDR3 is built from 12 residues. V shed 4 bases and J 7 bases; nucleotides not matched to a gene: 3. From germline, CDR1 is SQVTM and CDR2 ANQGSEA. The CDR3 loop reads CSVGQGAGGYTF. Here the CDR3 DNA reads TGCAGCGTTGGACAGGGGGCAGGTGGCTACACCTTC.

This clone is categorized as large. Additional DNA sequences in this sample encode the identical CDR3. The chain recombines TRBV7-2 with TRBJ2-1; D is unresolved. The V gene lost 4 bases and the J gene lost 4 bases, with 8 bases spanning the gap. Germline values: CDR1 SGHTA, CDR2 FQGNSA. CDR3 size: 13 residues. The CDR3 is CASSYDRYNEQFF. The CDR3 DNA reads as TGTGCCAGCAGCTACGACCGTTACAATGAGCAGTTCTTC.

The rearrangement joins TRBV4-1 to TRBJ1-2; 9 bases agree with TRBD1. This CDR3 has 16 amino acids. The germline CDR1 and CDR2 sequences are MGHRA and YSYEKL. Trimming took 1 base from V and 2 from J; bases not matched to a gene: 5. The chain's CDR3 is CASSQVGQGTNYGYTF. The CDR3 coding sequence is TGCGCCAGCAGCCAAGTCGGACAGGGGACCAACTATGGCTACACCTTC.

This clone turned up a few times. The gene calls are TRBV4-3 and TRBJ1-2, with D possibly matching TRBD1 (5 bases). The CDR3 runs 15 residues. Germline lookup yields CDR1 LGHNA and CDR2 YSLEER. Trimming stripped 2 bases from V and 8 bases from J, with 18 bases between. The CDR3 protein is CASSQFVRDSGGYTF. CDR3 sequence (DNA): TGCGCCAGCAGCCAATTTGTCAGGGATTCGGGCGGCTACACCTTC.

CDR3 loop: CASSLNGPYNEQFF. DNA for the CDR3: TGTGCCAGCAGCTTAAACGGGCCTTACAATGAGCAGTTCTTC. This sequence joins TRBV5-6 and TRBJ2-1; D is undetermined. The CDR3 has 14 amino acids. V was clipped by 2 bases and J by 4 bases, with 10 bases between them. The germline V gene has CDR1 SGHDT and CDR2 YYEEEE.

The chain carries TRBV5-1 and TRBJ2-2; 11 bases align to TRBD2. The CDR3 has 19 amino acids. After removal of 0 bases from V and 0 bases from J, the junction contained 7 bases not matched to a gene. Germline assignment: CDR1 SGHRS and CDR2 YFSETQ. The DNA for the CDR3 is TGCGCCAGCAGCTTGGCTAGCGGGGGGTCTTACGCGAACACCGGGGAGCTGTTTTTT. Its translation: CASSLASGGSYANTGELFF.

The chain carries TRBV10-2 and TRBJ1-5; D is uncertain. V lost 0 bases, J lost 7 bases, and 13 bases lay in between. Germline-derived CDR1 and CDR2 are WSHSY and SAAADI. The CDR3 extends over 15 amino acids. This CDR3 is CASSESATPSQPQHF. CDR3 nucleotide sequence: TGCGCCAGCAGTGAGTCCGCCACTCCTAGCCAGCCCCAGCATTTT.

This chain joins TRBV2 and TRBJ2-5; TRBD2 agrees at 11 bases. V trimming: 4 bases; J trimming: 4 bases; junction bases outside the gene matches: 5. The V gene's germline CDR1 is SNHLY and CDR2 FYNNEI. This CDR3 contains 15 residues. DNA for the CDR3: TGTGCCAGCAGTGGACTAGCGGGGTTCACAGAGACCCAGTACTTC. Its protein product is CASSGLAGFTETQYF.

By its share, this clone is medium-sized. This chain joins TRBV2 and TRBJ1-2; 7 bases agree with TRBD1. Looked up from germline, CDR1 is SNHLY and CDR2 is FYNNEI. The length of the CDR3 is 13 residues. V gave up 10 bases and J gave up 5 bases; unmatched junction bases: 10. The CDR3 loop is CANQRQGWYGYTF. The CDR3, as DNA: TGTGCCAACCAACGACAGGGTTGGTATGGCTACACCTTC. The full variable domain, completed using reference TRBV2 and TRBJ1-2, is EPEVTQTPSHQVTQMGQEVILRCVPISNHLYFYWYRQILGQKVEFLVSFYNNEISEKSEIFDDQFSVERPDGSNFTLKIRSTKLEDSAMYFCANQRQGWYGYTFGSGTRLTVV.